The next 2 T cell receptor beta chains were all read from a single sample in a study of blood T cell repertoires in COVID-19. Clones were sequenced by immunoSEQ multiplex PCR, and TCRdb holds only the in-frame ones, with some missing. The data contain 95,000 or so clones, 75% to 85% of them seen just once; the ten biggest clones take up approximately 4.6%. Sequenced input: peripheral blood. These receptors all come from a man aged 80 or over with COVID-19, enrolled during active disease.

The chain combines TRBV21-1 with TRBJ1-3. TRBV21-1 is noted as a pseudogene. The CDR3 loop spans 18 amino acids. The CDR3 DNA is TGTGCCAGCAGCAAAAGTAGTAATCGGGAAAGCTCTGGAAACACCATATATTTT. It codes for CASSKSSNRESSGNTIYF.

The chain combines TRBV9 with TRBJ1-6; D is unresolved. From germline, CDR1 is SGDLS and CDR2 YYNGEE. V gave up 3 bases and J gave up 7 bases, with 8 bases separating them. The CDR3 runs to 13 residues. In DNA, the CDR3 is TGTGCCAGCAGCGAGTCGACAAATTCACCCCTCCACTTT. Amino acids: CASSESTNSPLHF.